These T cell receptor beta chains were read from a single sample in a study of shared clonotypes between healthy human individuals. Repertoires were generated with immunoSEQ multiplex PCR, while TCRdb's copy carries only in-frame clones and drops some. The sample has 2 million to 3 million clones; under 95% are singletons. The material sequenced was naive CD4+ T cells from PBMCs. The receptors stem from a man younger than 35 in good health. Some clones in this sample may be carry-over from other donors' samples. The CDR3 runs from the conserved cysteine through the conserved F or W. The listing skips clone size in some rows; elsewhere it reads once, few, many or a size class.

>TRBJ1-4|once|TRBV5-6
CASSVQGTGDEKLFF
>TRBJ2-1|.|TRBV5-1
CASGTSGSSSSYNEQFF
>TRBJ1-6|.|TRBV5-3
CARSLRDRNSPLHF
>TRBJ2-4|.|TRBV30
CAWSSGERLAEKNIQYF
>TRBJ2-2|.|TRBV6-5
CASSYSHTGELFF
>TRBJ1-2|.|TRBV7-2
CASSLRGRIGGYGYTF
>TRBJ2-1|.|TRBV4-1
CASSQDAGTSPHNEQFF
>TRBJ2-2|.|TRBV13
CASSMDRGTGELFF
>TRBJ2-1|.|TRBV4-3
CASSQVAGGPSSYNEQFF
>TRBJ2-1|.|TRBV4-3
CASSPKKRAYNEQFF
>TRBJ2-1|.|TRBV30
CAWTFGGSPEQFF
>TRBJ2-5|.|TRBV5-1
CASSLALSGGETQYF
>TRBJ1-5|.|TRBV19
CASSIGAGYNQPQHF
>TRBJ1-3|.|TRBV6-6
CASSYSGTVVNTIYF
>TRBJ2-4|.|TRBV14
CASSQEGLAGGPKNIQYF
>TRBJ1-1|.|TRBV18
CASSPMQMGQGTEAFF
>TRBJ1-3|.|TRBV5-1
CASSDPGQGVGNTIYF
>TRBJ2-6|.|TRBV11-3
CASSLGQGSGANVLTF
>TRBJ1-2|.|TRBV6-5
CASSLGTAGGYTF
>TRBJ2-2|.|TRBV7-3
CASSLTTDPRANTGELFF
>TRBJ2-3|once|TRBV5-4
CASSLGRGGTDTQYF
>TRBJ1-2|.|TRBV28
CASFDWGNYGYTF
>TRBJ1-5|.|TRBV28
CASSPEGQGRNQPQHF
>TRBJ2-2|few|TRBV19
CASTRTGKPTGELFF
>TRBJ2-5|.|TRBV19
CASSMSNGIQTQYF
>TRBJ2-2|.|TRBV18
CASSTGTANTGELFF
>TRBJ1-5|few|TRBV28
CASTKWDSNQPQHF
>TRBJ1-5|.|TRBV7-8
CASSHRRGNQPQHF
>TRBJ2-7|.|TRBV4-2
CASSPGRLPGLSYEQYF
>TRBJ2-1|.|TRBV30
CAWSEGTSQRNEQFF
>TRBJ1-5|.|TRBV4-1
CASSQEEQRNQPQHF
>TRBJ2-2|.|TRBV29-1
CSVRPMGTGELFF
>TRBJ2-1|.|TRBV9
CASSAKGHPGPLNEQFF
>TRBJ2-5|.|TRBV20-1
CSASRWETQYF
>TRBJ2-7|.|TRBV7-8
CASSTAGTGAYEQYF
>TRBJ1-2|.|TRBV23-1
CASSQLRGKHGYTF
>TRBJ1-1|.|TRBV18
CASSPPGSDRATEAFF